This TCR beta chain comes out of a study of blood T cell repertoires in COVID-19. The germline CDR1 and CDR2 sequences are LGHDT and YNNKEL (reference sequence). The CDR3 extends over 15 amino acids. Deletions cut 0 bases from V and 7 bases from J, with 15 bases between. Per the original data handling: Estimation of nucleated cell counts relied on the amplification of reference gene primers. Clones were read by immunoSEQ multiplex PCR, and TCRdb kept only the in-frame ones, dropping some. V, J and clone size were drawn from that table, and D and trimming were deduced from the DNA. This table has 650,000 to 800,000 clones, about 90% appearing once.

This rearrangement joins TRBV3-1 (or the pseudogene TRBV3-2) to TRBJ1-2; possible D gene TRBD1, 6 bases. Material for sequencing was peripheral blood. The receptor was derived from a woman younger than 35 with acute or convalescent COVID-19. CDR3 bases: TGTGCCAGCAGCCAAGAAGGGGGAGGACTAGTTGGCTACACCTTC. This gives the protein CASSQEGGGLVGYTF.